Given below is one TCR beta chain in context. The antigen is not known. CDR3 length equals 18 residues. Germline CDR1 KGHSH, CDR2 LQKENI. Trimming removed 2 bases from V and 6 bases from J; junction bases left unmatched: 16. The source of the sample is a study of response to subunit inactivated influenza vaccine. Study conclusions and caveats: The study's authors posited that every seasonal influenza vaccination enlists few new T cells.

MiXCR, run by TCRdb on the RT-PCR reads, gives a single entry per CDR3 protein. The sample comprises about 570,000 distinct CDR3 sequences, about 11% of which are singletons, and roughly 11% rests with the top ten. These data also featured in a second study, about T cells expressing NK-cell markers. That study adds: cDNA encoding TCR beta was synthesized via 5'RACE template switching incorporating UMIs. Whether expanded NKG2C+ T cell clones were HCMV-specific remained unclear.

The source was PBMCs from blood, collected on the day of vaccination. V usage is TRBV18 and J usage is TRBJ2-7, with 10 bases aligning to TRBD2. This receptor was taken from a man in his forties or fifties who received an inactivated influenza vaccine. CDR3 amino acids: CASSPMGVTSGIVTEQYF. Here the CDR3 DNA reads TGTGCCAGCTCACCAATGGGGGTCACTAGCGGGATAGTTACCGAGCAGTACTTC.